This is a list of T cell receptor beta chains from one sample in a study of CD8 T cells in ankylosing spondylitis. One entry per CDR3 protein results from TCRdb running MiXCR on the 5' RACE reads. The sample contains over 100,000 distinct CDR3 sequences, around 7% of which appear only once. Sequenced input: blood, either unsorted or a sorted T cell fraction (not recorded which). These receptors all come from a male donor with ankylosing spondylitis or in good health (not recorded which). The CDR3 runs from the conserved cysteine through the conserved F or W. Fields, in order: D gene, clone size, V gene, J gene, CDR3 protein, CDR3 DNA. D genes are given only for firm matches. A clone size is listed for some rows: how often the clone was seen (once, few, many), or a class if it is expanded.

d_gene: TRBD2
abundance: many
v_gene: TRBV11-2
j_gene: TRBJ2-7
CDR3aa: CASSLAGTSGSYEQYF
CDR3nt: TGTGCCAGCAGCTTAGCCGGGACTAGCGGCTCCTACGAGCAGTACTTC

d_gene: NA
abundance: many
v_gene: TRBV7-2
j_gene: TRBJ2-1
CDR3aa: CASSGGRGRNNEQFF
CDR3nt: TGTGCCAGCAGCGGGGGAAGGGGAAGGAACAATGAGCAGTTCTTC

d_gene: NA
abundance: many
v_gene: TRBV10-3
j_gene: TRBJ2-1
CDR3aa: CAINEAGNEQFF
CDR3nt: TGTGCCATCAATGAGGCTGGAAATGAGCAGTTCTTC

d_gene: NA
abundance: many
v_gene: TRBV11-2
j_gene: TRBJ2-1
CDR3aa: CASSSSGLANEQFF
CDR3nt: TGTGCCAGCAGCTCCTCCGGACTGGCGAATGAGCAGTTCTTC

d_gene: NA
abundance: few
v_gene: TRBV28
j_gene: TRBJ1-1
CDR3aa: CASRSTGTTTEAFF
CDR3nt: TGTGCCAGCAGGTCGACCGGGACAACCACTGAAGCTTTCTTT

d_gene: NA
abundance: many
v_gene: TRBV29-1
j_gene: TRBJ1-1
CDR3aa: CSASPGGEAFF
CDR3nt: TGCAGCGCCAGTCCGGGCGGTGAAGCTTTCTTT

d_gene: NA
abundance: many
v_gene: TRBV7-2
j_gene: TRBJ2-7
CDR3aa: CASSLSSGMTPYEQYF
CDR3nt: TGTGCCAGCAGCTTATCTTCCGGAATGACCCCCTACGAGCAGTACTTC

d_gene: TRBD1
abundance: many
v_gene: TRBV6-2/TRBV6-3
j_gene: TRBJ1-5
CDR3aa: CAGRGTGINQPQHF
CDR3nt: TGTGCCGGCCGGGGGACAGGGATCAATCAGCCCCAGCATTTT

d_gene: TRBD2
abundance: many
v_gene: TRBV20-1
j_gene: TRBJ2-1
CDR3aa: CSARPVLAGGYNEQFF
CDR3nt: TGCAGTGCTAGACCTGTACTAGCGGGGGGCTACAATGAGCAGTTCTTC

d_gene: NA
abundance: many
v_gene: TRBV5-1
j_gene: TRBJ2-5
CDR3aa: CASSSHSETQYF
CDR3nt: TGCGCCAGCAGCTCACATTCTGAGACCCAGTACTTC

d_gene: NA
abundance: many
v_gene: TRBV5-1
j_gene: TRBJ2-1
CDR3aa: CASSGGQSYNEQFF
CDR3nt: TGCGCCAGCAGCGGCGGACAGAGCTACAATGAGCAGTTCTTC

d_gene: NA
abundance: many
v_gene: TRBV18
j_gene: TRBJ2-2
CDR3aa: CASSPTKLNTGELFF
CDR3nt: TGTGCCAGCTCACCGACAAAATTGAACACCGGGGAGCTGTTTTTT

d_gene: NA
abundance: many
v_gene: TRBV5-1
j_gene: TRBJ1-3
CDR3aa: CASTPASGNTIYF
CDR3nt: TGCGCCAGCACCCCAGCCTCTGGAAACACCATATATTTT

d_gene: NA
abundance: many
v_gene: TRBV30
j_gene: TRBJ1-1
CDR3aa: CAWSVSTEAFF
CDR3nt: TGTGCCTGGAGTGTATCCACTGAAGCTTTCTTT

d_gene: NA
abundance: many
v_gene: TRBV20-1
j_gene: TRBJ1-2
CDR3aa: CSARPRGGRVNYGYTF
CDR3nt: TGCAGTGCTAGACCGCGGGGGGGCAGGGTGAACTATGGCTACACCTTC

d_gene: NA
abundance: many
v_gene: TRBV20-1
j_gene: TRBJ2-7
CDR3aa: CSASSRGAHEQYF
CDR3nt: TGCAGTGCAAGCTCCAGGGGCGCCCACGAGCAGTACTTC

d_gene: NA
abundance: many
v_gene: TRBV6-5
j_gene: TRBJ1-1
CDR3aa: CASSYVGVLNTEAFF
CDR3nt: TGTGCCAGCAGTTACGTTGGGGTTCTGAACACTGAAGCTTTCTTT

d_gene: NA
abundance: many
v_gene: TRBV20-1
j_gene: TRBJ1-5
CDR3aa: CSAREGGPSGEPQHF
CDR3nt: TGCAGTGCTAGAGAGGGGGGGCCCTCGGGAGAGCCCCAGCATTTT

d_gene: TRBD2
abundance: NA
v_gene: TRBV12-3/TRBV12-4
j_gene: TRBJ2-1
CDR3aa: CAFSTGTSGGPVGNEQFF
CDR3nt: TGTGCCTTCAGTACCGGGACTAGCGGGGGCCCGGTGGGCAATGAGCAGTTCTTC

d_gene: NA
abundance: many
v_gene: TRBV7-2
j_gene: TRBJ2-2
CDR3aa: CASSPRGLSTGTGELFF
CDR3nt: TGTGCCAGCAGCCCCAGGGGACTCTCTACGGGGACCGGGGAGCTGTTTTTT

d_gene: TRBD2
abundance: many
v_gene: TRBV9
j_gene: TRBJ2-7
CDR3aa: CASSVVGLADEQYF
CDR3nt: TGTGCCAGCAGCGTAGTAGGACTAGCTGACGAGCAGTACTTC

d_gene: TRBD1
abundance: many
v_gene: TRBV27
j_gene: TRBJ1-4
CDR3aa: CASSWGTEHNEKLFF
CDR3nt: TGTGCCAGCAGTTGGGGGACAGAACATAATGAAAAACTGTTTTTT

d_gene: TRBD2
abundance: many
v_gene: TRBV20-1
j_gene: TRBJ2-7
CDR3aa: CSASDTGTRNIYEQYF
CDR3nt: TGCAGTGCTAGTGATACCGGGACTAGAAACATTTACGAGCAGTACTTC

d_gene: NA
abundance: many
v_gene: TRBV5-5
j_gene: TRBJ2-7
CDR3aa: CASSLLTHSYEQYF
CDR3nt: TGTGCCAGCAGCTTGCTGACACATTCCTACGAGCAGTACTTC

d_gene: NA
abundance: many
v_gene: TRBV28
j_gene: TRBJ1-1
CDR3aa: CASVWASNTEAFF
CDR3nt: TGTGCCAGCGTTTGGGCCTCGAACACTGAAGCTTTCTTT

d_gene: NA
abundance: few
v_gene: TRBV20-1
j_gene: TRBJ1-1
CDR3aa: CSATEWGKAENTEAFF
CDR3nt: TGCAGTGCTACGGAATGGGGCAAAGCTGAGAACACTGAAGCTTTCTTT

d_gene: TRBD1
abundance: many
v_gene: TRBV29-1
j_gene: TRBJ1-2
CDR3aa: CSALLGQAYGYTF
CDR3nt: TGCAGCGCTTTATTGGGACAGGCTTATGGCTACACCTTC

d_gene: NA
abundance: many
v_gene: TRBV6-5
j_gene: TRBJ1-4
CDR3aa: CASSYGSGQTNEKLFF
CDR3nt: TGTGCCAGCAGTTACGGTTCTGGACAGACTAATGAAAAACTGTTTTTT

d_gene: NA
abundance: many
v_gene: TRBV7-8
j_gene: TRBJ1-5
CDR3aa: CASSAFGDDQPQHF
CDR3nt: TGTGCCAGCAGCGCATTTGGGGATGATCAGCCCCAGCATTTT

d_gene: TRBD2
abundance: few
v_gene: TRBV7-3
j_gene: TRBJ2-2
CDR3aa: CASNQHGGATGELFF
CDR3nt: TGTGCCAGCAACCAACACGGGGGGGCAACCGGGGAGCTGTTTTTT

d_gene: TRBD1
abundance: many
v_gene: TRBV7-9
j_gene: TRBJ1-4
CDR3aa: CASRSTGPDEKLFF
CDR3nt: TGTGCCAGCAGGTCGACAGGGCCGGATGAAAAACTGTTTTTT

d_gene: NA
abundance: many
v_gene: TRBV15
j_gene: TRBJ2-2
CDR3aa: CATSRAWGIGELFF
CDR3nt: TGTGCCACCAGCAGAGCGTGGGGGATCGGGGAGCTGTTTTTT

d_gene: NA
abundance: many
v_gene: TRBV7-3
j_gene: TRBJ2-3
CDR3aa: CASSWTESTDTQYF
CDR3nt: TGTGCCAGCAGCTGGACGGAGAGCACAGATACGCAGTATTTT

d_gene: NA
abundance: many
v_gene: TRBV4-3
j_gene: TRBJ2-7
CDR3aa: CASSHDPNGPYEQYF
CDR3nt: TGCGCCAGCAGCCATGACCCGAACGGGCCCTACGAGCAGTACTTC

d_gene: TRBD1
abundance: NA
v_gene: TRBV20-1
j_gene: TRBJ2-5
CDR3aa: CSARDLRGTGETQYF
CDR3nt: TGCAGTGCTAGAGACCTCAGGGGGACAGGGGAGACCCAGTACTTC

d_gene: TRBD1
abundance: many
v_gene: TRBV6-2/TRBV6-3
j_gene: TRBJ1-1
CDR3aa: CASSTDRGFGTEAFF
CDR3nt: TGTGCCAGCAGTACAGACAGGGGGTTCGGCACTGAAGCTTTCTTT

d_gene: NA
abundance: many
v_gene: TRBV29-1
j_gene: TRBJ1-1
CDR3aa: CSASMWDTEAFF
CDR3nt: TGCAGCGCCTCCATGTGGGACACTGAAGCTTTCTTT

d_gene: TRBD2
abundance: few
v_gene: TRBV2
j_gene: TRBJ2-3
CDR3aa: CASSSGGLPDTQYF
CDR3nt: TGTGCCAGCAGTAGCGGGGGGCTCCCAGATACGCAGTATTTT

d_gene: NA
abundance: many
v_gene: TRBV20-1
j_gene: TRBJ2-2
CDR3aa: CSAYRDSDTGELFF
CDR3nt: TGCAGTGCTTATAGAGACAGCGACACCGGGGAGCTGTTTTTT

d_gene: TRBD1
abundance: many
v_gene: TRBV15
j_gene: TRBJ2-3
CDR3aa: CATEEGARTDTQYF
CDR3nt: TGTGCCACAGAAGAGGGGGCGCGCACAGATACGCAGTATTTT

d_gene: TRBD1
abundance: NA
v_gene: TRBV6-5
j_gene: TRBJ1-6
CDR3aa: CASSSTGGTSPLHF
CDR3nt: TGTGCCAGCAGTTCGACAGGGGGGACTTCACCCCTCCACTTT

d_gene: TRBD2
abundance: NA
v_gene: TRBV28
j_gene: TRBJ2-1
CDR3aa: CASSSGLAGNNEQFF
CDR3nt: TGTGCCAGCAGTAGCGGACTAGCGGGAAACAATGAGCAGTTCTTC

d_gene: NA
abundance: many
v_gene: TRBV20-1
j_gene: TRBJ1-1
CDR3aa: CSALGSERLNTEAFF
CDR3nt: TGCAGTGCTTTAGGGTCGGAGCGCTTGAACACTGAAGCTTTCTTT